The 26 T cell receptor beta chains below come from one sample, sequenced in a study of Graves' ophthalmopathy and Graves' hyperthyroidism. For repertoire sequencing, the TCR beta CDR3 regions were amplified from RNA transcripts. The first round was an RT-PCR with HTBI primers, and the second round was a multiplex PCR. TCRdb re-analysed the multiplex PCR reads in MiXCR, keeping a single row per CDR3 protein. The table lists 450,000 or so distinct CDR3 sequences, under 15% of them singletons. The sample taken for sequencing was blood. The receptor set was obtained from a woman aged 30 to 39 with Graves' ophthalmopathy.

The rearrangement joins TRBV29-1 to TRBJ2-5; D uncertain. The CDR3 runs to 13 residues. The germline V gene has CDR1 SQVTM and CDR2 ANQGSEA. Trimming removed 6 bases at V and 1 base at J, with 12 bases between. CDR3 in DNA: TGCAGCGTCGATGACCCCCTCCAAGAGACCCAGTACTTC. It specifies CSVDDPLQETQYF.

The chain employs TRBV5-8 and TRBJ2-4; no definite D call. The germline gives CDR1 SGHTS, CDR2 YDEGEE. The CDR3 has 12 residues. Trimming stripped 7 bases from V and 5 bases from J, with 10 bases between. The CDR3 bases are TGTGCCAGCGGAACTGGGCAAAACATTCAGTACTTC. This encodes CASGTGQNIQYF. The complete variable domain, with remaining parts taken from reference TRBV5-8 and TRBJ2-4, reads EAGVTQSPTHLIKTRGQQATLRCSPISGHTSVYWYQQALGLGLQFLLWYDEGEERNRGNFPPRFSGRQFPNYSSELNVNALELEDSALYLCASGTGQNIQYFGAGTRLSVL.

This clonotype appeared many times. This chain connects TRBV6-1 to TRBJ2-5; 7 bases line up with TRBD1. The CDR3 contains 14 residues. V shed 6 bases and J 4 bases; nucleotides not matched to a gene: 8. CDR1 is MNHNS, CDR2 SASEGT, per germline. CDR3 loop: CASSPLGTVETQYF. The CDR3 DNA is TGTGCCAGCAGCCCACTCGGGACAGTAGAGACCCAGTACTTC.

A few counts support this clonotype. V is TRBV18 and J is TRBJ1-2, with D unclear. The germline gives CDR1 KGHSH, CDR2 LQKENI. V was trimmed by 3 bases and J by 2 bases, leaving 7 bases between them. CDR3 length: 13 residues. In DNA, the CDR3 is TGTGCCAGCTCACCGAACCCCAACTATGGCTACACCTTC. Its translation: CASSPNPNYGYTF.

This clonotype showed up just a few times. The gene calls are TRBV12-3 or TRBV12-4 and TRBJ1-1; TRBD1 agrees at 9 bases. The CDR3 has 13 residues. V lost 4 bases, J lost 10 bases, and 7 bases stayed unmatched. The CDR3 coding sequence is TGTGCCAGCAGTTCAGGACAGGGGATCGTAGCTTTCTTT. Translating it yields CASSSGQGIVAFF.

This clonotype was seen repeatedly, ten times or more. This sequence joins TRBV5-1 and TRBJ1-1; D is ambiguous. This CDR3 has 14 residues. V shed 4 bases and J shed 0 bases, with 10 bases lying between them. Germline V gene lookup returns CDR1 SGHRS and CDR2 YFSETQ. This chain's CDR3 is CASSHAGLNTEAFF. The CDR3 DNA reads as TGCGCCAGCAGCCACGCCGGGCTGAACACTGAAGCTTTCTTT.

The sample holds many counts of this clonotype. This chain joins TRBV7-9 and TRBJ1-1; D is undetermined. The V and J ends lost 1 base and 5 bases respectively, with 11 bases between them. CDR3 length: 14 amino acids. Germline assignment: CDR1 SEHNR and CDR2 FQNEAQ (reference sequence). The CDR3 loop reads CASSLDPGITEAFF. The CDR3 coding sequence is TGTGCCAGCAGCTTAGATCCGGGGATAACTGAAGCTTTCTTT.

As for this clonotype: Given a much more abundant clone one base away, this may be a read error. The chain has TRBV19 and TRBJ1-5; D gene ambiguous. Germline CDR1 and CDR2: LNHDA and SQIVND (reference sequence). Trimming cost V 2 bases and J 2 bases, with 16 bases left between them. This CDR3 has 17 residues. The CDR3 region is CASSILGPLPGNQPQHF. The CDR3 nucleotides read TGTGCCAGTAGTATACTCGGACCCCTTCCTGGCAATCAGCCCCAGCATTTT.

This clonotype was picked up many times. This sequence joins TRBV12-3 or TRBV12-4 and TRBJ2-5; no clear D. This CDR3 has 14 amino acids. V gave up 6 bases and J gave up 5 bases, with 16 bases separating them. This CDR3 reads CASSEHRRSETQYF. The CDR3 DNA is TGTGCCAGCAGCGAGCACCGCAGAAGCGAGACCCAGTACTTC.

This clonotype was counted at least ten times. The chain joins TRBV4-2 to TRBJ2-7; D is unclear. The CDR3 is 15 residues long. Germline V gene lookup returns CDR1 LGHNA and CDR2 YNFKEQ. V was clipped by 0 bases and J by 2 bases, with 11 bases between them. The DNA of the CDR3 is TGTGCCAGCAGCCAAGATTGGTCGCAGACCTACGAGCAGTACTTC. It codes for CASSQDWSQTYEQYF.

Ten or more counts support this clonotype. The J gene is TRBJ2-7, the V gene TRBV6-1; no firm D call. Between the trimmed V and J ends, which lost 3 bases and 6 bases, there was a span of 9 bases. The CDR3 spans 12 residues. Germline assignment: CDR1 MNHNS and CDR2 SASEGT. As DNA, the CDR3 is TGTGCCAGCAGTGAGTTCAGCGTCGAGCAGTACTTC. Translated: CASSEFSVEQYF.

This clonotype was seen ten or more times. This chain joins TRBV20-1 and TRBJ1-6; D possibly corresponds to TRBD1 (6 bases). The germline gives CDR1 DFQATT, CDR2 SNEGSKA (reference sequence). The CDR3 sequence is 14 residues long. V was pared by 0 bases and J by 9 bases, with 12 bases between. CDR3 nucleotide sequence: TGCAGTGCTAGAGATTCAGGGGTCGGTTCACCCCTCCACTTT. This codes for CSARDSGVGSPLHF.

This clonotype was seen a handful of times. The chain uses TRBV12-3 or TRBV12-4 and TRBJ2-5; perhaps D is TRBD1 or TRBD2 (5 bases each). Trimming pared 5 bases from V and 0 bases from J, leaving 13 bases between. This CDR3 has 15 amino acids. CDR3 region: CASSPQWGNQETQYF. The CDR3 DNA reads TGTGCCAGCAGTCCGCAATGGGGGAACCAAGAGACCCAGTACTTC.

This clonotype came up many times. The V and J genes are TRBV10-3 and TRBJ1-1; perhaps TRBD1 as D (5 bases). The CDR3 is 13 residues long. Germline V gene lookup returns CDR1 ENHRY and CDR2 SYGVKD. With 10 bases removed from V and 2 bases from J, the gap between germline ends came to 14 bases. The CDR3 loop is CANRQNSNTEAFF. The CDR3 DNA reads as TGTGCCAACCGACAGAATTCAAACACTGAAGCTTTCTTT.

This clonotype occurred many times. The CDR3 sequence: CASSEGAGGYSNQPQHF. In nucleotides, the CDR3 is TGTGCCAGCAGTGAAGGGGCAGGCGGATATAGCAATCAGCCCCAGCATTTT. The rearrangement uses TRBV6-1 and TRBJ1-5; D gene unclear. CDR3 length: 17 residues. From germline, CDR1 is MNHNS and CDR2 SASEGT. With 1 base removed from V and 0 bases from J, the gap between germline ends came to 13 bases.

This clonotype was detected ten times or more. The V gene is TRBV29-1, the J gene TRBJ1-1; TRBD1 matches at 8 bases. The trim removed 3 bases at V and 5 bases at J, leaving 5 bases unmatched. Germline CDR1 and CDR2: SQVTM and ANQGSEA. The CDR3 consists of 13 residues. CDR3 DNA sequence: TGCAGCGTTGAGCAGGGGGCTGGGACTGAAGCTTTCTTT. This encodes CSVEQGAGTEAFF.

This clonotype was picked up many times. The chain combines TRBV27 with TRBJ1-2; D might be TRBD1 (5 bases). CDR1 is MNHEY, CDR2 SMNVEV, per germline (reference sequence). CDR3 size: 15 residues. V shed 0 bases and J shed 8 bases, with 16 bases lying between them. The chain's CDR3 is CASSLSTGRGGGYTF. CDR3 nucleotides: TGTGCCAGCAGTTTATCGACCGGACGGGGCGGAGGCTACACCTTC.

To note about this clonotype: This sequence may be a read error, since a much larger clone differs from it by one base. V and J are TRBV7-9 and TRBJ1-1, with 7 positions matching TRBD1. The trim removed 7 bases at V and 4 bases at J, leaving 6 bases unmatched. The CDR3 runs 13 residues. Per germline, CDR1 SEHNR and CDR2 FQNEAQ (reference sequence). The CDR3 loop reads CASNQQGTTEAFF. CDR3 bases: TGTGCCAGCAACCAACAGGGGACCACTGAAGCTTTCTTT.

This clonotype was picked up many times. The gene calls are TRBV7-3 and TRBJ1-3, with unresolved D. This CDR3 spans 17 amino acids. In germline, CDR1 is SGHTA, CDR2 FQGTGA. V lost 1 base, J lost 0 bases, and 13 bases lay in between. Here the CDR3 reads CASSLNVLLGSGNTIYF. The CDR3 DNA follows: TGTGCCAGCAGCTTAAACGTCCTGTTAGGCTCTGGAAACACCATATATTTT. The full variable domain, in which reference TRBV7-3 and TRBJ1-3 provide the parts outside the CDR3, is GAGVSQTPSNKVTEKGKYVELRCDPISGHTALYWYRQSLGQGPEFLIYFQGTGAADDSGLPNDRFFAVRPEGSVSTLKIQRTERGDSAVYLCASSLNVLLGSGNTIYFGEGSWLTVV.

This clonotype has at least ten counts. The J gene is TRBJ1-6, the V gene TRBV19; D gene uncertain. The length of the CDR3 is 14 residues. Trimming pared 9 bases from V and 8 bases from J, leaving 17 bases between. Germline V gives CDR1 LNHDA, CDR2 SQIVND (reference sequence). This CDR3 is CASTGQFGDSPLHF. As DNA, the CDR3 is TGTGCCAGCACCGGGCAGTTCGGGGATTCACCCCTCCACTTT.

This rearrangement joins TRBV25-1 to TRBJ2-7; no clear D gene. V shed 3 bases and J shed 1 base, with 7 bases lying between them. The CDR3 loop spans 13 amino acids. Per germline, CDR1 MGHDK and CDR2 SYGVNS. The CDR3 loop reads CASSDRRSYEQYF. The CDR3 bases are TGTGCCAGCAGTGACCGGAGATCCTACGAGCAGTACTTC.

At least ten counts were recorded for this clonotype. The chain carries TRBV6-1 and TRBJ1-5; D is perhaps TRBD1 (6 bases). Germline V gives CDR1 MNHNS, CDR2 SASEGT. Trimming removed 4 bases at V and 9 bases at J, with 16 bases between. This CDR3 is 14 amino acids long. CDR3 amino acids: CASSAGSGEGPQHF. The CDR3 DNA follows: TGTGCCAGCAGTGCGGGGTCAGGGGAGGGGCCCCAGCATTTT.

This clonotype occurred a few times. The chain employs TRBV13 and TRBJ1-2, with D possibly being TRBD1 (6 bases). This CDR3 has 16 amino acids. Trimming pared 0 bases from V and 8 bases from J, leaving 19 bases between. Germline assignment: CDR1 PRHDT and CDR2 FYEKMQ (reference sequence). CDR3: CASSLGWAEGGRGYTF. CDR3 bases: TGTGCCAGCAGCTTAGGCTGGGCCGAGGGGGGGAGAGGCTACACCTTC.

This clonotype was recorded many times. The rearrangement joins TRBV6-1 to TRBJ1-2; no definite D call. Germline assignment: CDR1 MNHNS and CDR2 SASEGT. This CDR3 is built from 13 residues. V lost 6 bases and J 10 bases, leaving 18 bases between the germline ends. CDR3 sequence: CASRSSRAVVYTF. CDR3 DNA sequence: TGTGCCAGCAGGAGCTCGCGGGCCGTGGTCTACACCTTC.

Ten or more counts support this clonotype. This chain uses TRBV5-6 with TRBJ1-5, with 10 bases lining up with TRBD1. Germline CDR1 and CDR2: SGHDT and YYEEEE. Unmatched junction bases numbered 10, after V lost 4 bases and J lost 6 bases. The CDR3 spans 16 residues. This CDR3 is CASSTGLTGGFQPQHF. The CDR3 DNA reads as TGTGCCAGCAGCACGGGCCTGACAGGGGGCTTTCAGCCCCAGCATTTT. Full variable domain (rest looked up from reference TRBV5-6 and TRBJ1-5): DAGVTQSPTHLIKTRGQQVTLRCSPKSGHDTVSWYQQALGQGPQFIFQYYEEEERQRGNFPDRFSGHQFPNYSSELNVNALLLGDSALYLCASSTGLTGGFQPQHFGDGTRLSIL.

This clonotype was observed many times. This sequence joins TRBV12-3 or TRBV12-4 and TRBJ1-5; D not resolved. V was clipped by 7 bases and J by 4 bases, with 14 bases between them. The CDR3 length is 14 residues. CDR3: CASKDRLGNQPQHF. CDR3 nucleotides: TGTGCCAGCAAAGATAGGCTAGGTAATCAGCCCCAGCATTTT.